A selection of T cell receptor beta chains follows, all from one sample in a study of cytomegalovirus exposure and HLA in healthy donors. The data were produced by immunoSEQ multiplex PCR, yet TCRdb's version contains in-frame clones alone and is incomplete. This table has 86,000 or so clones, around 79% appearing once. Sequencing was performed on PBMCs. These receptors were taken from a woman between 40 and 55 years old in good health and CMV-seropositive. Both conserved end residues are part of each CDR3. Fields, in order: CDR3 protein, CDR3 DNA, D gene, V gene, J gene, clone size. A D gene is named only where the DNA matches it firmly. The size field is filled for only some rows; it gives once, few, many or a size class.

CASSPQTGDTDTQYF	TGCGCCAGCAGTCCTCAGACAGGGGACACAGATACGCAGTATTTT	TRBD1	TRBV5-1	TRBJ2-3	-
CASTEDRGVYGYTF	TGTGCCAGTACTGAGGACAGGGGAGTCTATGGCTACACCTTC	TRBD1	TRBV19	TRBJ1-2	-
CASSSDATGTEAFF	TGTGCCAGCAGCTCCGACGCGACAGGAACTGAAGCTTTCTTT	-	TRBV7-9	TRBJ1-1	-
CASSDDWREQYF	TGTGCCAGCAGTGACGACTGGAGGGAGCAGTACTTC	-	TRBV6-1	TRBJ2-7	-
CASSGTGPGTEAFF	TGCGCCAGCAGCGGAACAGGGCCGGGGACTGAAGCTTTCTTT	-	TRBV5-1	TRBJ1-1	-
CASSVAGGFSTDTQYF	TGTGCCAGCAGCGTAGCGGGAGGGTTTAGCACAGATACGCAGTATTTT	TRBD2	TRBV9	TRBJ2-3	-
CASSLVGLEQYF	TGCGCCAGCAGCTTGGTGGGGCTCGAGCAGTACTTC	-	TRBV5-1	TRBJ2-7	-
CASSLTGTYEQYF	TGTGCCAGCAGCTTGACAGGCACCTACGAGCAGTACTTC	-	TRBV7-8	TRBJ2-7	-
CASSGTGATNEKLFF	TGTGCCAGCAGCGGGACAGGCGCAACTAATGAAAAACTGTTTTTT	TRBD1	TRBV5-4	TRBJ1-4	-
CASSLDSTYEQYF	TGTGCCAGCAGCTTGGACAGTACCTACGAGCAGTACTTC	-	TRBV7-8	TRBJ2-7	-
CSVEDRVVAGVYYGYTF	TGCAGCGTTGAAGATCGCGTCGTGGCAGGGGTTTACTATGGCTACACCTTC	-	TRBV29-1	TRBJ1-2	-
CASSLAQGWNTEAFF	TGTGCCAGCAGCTTGGCCCAGGGCTGGAACACTGAAGCTTTCTTT	-	TRBV5-5	TRBJ1-1	-
CASSFQGVGGTEAFF	TGCGCCAGCAGCTTTCAGGGGGTGGGGGGCACTGAAGCTTTCTTT	TRBD1	TRBV5-1	TRBJ1-1	-
CASSYTPGTGREQYF	TGTGCCAGCAGTTATACCCCCGGGACAGGGCGCGAGCAGTACTTC	TRBD1	TRBV27	TRBJ2-7	-
CASSSARQGGTF	TGTGCCAGCAGCTCCGCTAGGCAGGGTGGCACCTTC	-	TRBV7-2	TRBJ1-2	-
CASSRGQGGTEAFF	TGTGCCAGCAGTAGAGGACAGGGGGGCACTGAAGCTTTCTTT	TRBD1	TRBV6-1	TRBJ1-1	few
CASSSGQEKWGDTEAFF	TGTGCCAGCAGCTCCGGACAGGAAAAGTGGGGGGACACTGAAGCTTTCTTT	TRBD1	TRBV7-3	TRBJ1-1	-
CASSPNWNTGELFF	TGTGCCAGCAGCCCTAACTGGAACACCGGGGAGCTGTTTTTT	-	TRBV7-2	TRBJ2-2	-
CASSQQAGVTDYGYTF	TGTGCCAGCAGTCAGCAGGCGGGGGTAACCGACTATGGCTACACCTTC	-	TRBV7-9	TRBJ1-2	-
CASSQGEGGNSGNQPQHF	TGTGCCAGCAGCCAAGGGGAGGGAGGGAACTCGGGCAATCAGCCCCAGCATTTT	-	TRBV4-2	TRBJ1-5	-
CASSYGLAGETQYF	TGTGCCAGCAGTTACGGCCTAGCGGGAGAGACCCAGTACTTC	TRBD2	TRBV6-6	TRBJ2-5	-
CSAAENTEAFF	TGCAGCGCCGCAGAGAACACTGAAGCTTTCTTT	-	TRBV29-1	TRBJ1-1	-
CASGDHLGGGYNSPLHF	TGTGCTAGTGGTGACCACCTAGGGGGCGGCTATAATTCACCCCTCCACTTT	TRBD1	TRBV12-5	TRBJ1-6	-
CASSLWGTANEQYF	TGTGCCAGCAGTTTGTGGGGGACAGCAAATGAGCAGTACTTC	TRBD1	TRBV28	TRBJ2-7	-
CASQDLGATEAFF	TGTGCCAGCCAAGATCTGGGGGCAACTGAAGCTTTCTTT	-	TRBV27	TRBJ1-1	-
CASSLGNRAYF	TGTGCCAGCAGCCTGGGGAACAGGGCGTACTTC	-	TRBV7-2	TRBJ2-7	-
CASSLGPDRGMGYTF	TGCGCCAGCAGCTTGGGGCCCGACAGGGGAATGGGCTACACCTTC	TRBD1	TRBV5-1	TRBJ1-2	-
CASSEGLAGAGGYNEQFF	TGCGCCAGCAGCGAGGGACTAGCGGGGGCAGGGGGATACAATGAGCAGTTCTTC	TRBD2	TRBV5-1	TRBJ2-1	-
CSSSLGQNIQYF	TGTTCCAGCAGCTTAGGGCAAAACATTCAGTACTTC	-	TRBV7-9	TRBJ2-4	-
CATSGSTLQAPNTEAFF	TGTGCCACCAGCGGGTCTACCCTACAGGCTCCGAACACTGAAGCTTTCTTT	-	TRBV15	TRBJ1-1	-
CSSSPDRGGYTF	TGTTCCAGCAGCCCTGACAGGGGTGGCTACACCTTC	TRBD1	TRBV7-9	TRBJ1-2	-
CAWSLNYEQYF	TGTGCCTGGAGTCTAAACTACGAGCAGTACTTC	-	TRBV30	TRBJ2-7	-
CASSPGQGGSPLHF	TGTGCCAGCAGTCCGGGACAGGGCGGTTCACCCCTCCACTTT	TRBD1	TRBV6-5	TRBJ1-6	few
CASSLGTGAGNTIYF	TGTGCCAGCAGCTTAGGGACAGGGGCGGGAAACACCATATATTTT	TRBD1	TRBV7-3	TRBJ1-3	-